The present TCR beta chain was sequenced within a study of shared clonotypes between healthy human individuals. V lost 2 bases and J lost 6, with 14 bases in between. The CDR3 extends over 14 amino acids. In germline, CDR1 is MGHRA, CDR2 YSYEKL. Assay used: immunoSEQ multiplex PCR; TCRdb lists only in-frame clones, some missing. The table shows about 1.1 million clones, with roughly 80% occurring only once. This clone was seen at least ten times. Other DNA sequences of this sample code for an identical CDR3. The V gene is TRBV4-1, the J gene TRBJ2-7, with D tentatively TRBD2 (6 bases). The sequenced material came from memory CD4+ T cells from PBMCs. Subset described: CD45RA-negative fraction. This receptor was taken from a man in his late teens or twenties in good health. Some clones in this sample may be carry-over from other donors' samples. For the CDR3, the DNA is TGCGCCAGCAGCCAATCTCCCGCCGGGGGCGAGCAGTACTTC. Encoded protein: CASSQSPAGGEQYF.